The present entry profiles one TCR beta chain with its context. The data belong to a study of blood T cell repertoires in COVID-19. Study summary: Samples of COVID-19 (acute and convalescent) were obtained from the United States, Italy and Spain.

Sequencing was performed with immunoSEQ multiplex PCR; in TCRdb, only in-frame clones are kept and a portion is missing. The data hold under 300,000 clones, with about 68% observed a single time. Germline lookup yields CDR1 SEHNR and CDR2 FQNEAQ (reference sequence). The CDR3 consists of 14 residues. V gave up 5 bases and J gave up 7 bases; unmatched junction bases: 9. The specimen was peripheral blood. The chain employs TRBV7-9 and TRBJ1-2, with 8 bases aligning to TRBD1. The sequence was obtained from a woman older than 75 with acute or convalescent COVID-19. The CDR3 is CASSLNQGAAGYTF. The CDR3, as DNA: TGTGCCAGCAGCCTCAACCAGGGGGCGGCTGGCTACACCTTC.